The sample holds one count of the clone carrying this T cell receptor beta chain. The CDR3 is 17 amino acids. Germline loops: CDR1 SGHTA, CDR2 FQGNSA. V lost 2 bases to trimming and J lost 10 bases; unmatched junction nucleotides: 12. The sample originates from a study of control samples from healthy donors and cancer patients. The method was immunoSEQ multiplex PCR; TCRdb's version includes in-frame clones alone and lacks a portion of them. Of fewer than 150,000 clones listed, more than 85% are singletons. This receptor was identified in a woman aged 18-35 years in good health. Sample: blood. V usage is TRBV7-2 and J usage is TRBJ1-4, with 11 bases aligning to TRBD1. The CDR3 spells CASSLTGTGGRAGKLFF. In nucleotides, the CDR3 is TGTGCCAGCAGCTTAACCGGGACAGGGGGGCGAGCAGGAAAACTGTTTTTT.